The 21 T cell receptor beta chains presented below share a single source sample, sequenced in a study of CD8 T cells in ankylosing spondylitis. TCRdb reanalysed the 5' RACE reads using MiXCR and keeps one entry per CDR3 protein. The data hold roughly 700,000 distinct CDR3 sequences, with around 19% observed a single time. Antigen specificity for these receptors is unknown. Broader study findings: What appeared characteristic of ankylosing spondylitis blood was a TCR beta motif of 7 or 8 highly homologous variants.

The sample was blood, either unsorted or a sorted T cell fraction (not recorded which). The source is a male donor with ankylosing spondylitis.

V and J are TRBV6-1 and TRBJ2-1; 9 bases are shared with TRBD2. This CDR3 spans 15 amino acids. Germline lookup yields CDR1 MNHNS and CDR2 SASEGT. Losses at the gene ends were 6 bases for V and 3 bases for J; bases not matched to a gene: 6. CDR3: CASRRGTSNYNEQFF. The CDR3 DNA follows: TGTGCCAGCAGGAGGGGGACTAGCAACTACAATGAGCAGTTCTTC.

The CDR3 sequence: CASSLVPAGGGETQYF. CDR3 DNA sequence: TGTGCCAGCAGCTTAGTTCCAGCGGGGGGCGGTGAGACCCAGTACTTC. This chain links TRBV7-8 with TRBJ2-5, with 9 bases aligning to TRBD2. This CDR3 contains 16 residues. V was clipped by 1 base and J by 5 bases; unmatched bases: 8. CDR1 SGHVS and CDR2 FQNEAQ come from the germline V gene.

The chain combines TRBV25-1 with TRBJ1-1; 7 bases map to TRBD1. The CDR3 extends over 14 amino acids. J lost 6 bases, V lost 3 bases, and 7 bases had no gene match. Germline loops: CDR1 MGHDK, CDR2 SYGVNS. Here the CDR3 reads CASSDQGGGAEAFF. The CDR3 DNA reads TGTGCCAGCAGTGACCAGGGGGGAGGCGCTGAAGCTTTCTTT.

At least ten counts were recorded for this clonotype. The rearrangement uses TRBV29-1 and TRBJ2-3; D gene unclear. Trimming removed 8 bases at V and 0 bases at J, with 12 bases between. There are 13 residues in the CDR3. Looked up from germline, CDR1 is SQVTM and CDR2 is ANQGSEA. The CDR3 is CSIWADSTDTQYF. CDR3 sequence (DNA): TGCAGCATTTGGGCAGATAGCACAGATACGCAGTATTTT.

This clonotype was counted only a few times. This sequence joins TRBV29-1 and TRBJ2-5, with D possibly called TRBD1 or TRBD2 (5 bases each). The CDR3 totals 12 residues. The ends were cut back, 5 bases at V and 4 bases at J, with 11 bases in the middle. Germline V gives CDR1 SQVTM, CDR2 ANQGSEA. In DNA form, the CDR3 reads TGCAGCGTTCTGGGGGTTGGAGAGACCCAGTACTTC. Protein sequence: CSVLGVGETQYF.

The V and J genes are TRBV18 and TRBJ2-4, with 9 bases fitting TRBD1. J was trimmed by 6 bases and V by 3 bases; bases with no gene match: 3. CDR1 and CDR2 from the germline V gene are KGHSH and LQKENI. There are 14 residues in the CDR3. For the CDR3, the DNA is TGTGCCAGCTCACCTTCGGGACAGGGAAACATTCAGTACTTC. Translated, it gives CASSPSGQGNIQYF. The whole variable domain, remainder taken from reference TRBV18 and TRBJ2-4, is NAGVMQNPRHLVRRRGQEARLRCSPMKGHSHVYWYRQLPEEGLKFMVYLQKENIIDESGMPKERFSAEFPKEGPSILRIQQVVRGDSAAYFCASSPSGQGNIQYFGAGTRLSVL.

The chain carries TRBV15 and TRBJ1-1; 7 bases align to TRBD1. Unmatched junction bases numbered 7, after V lost 4 bases and J lost 5 bases. The CDR3 covers 14 residues. Germline V lookup: CDR1 LNHNV, CDR2 YYDKDF (reference sequence). As DNA, the CDR3 is TGTGCCACCAGCACCTACAGGGGAGGGACTGAAGCTTTCTTT. Translation gives CATSTYRGGTEAFF.

The chain carries TRBV6-4 and TRBJ1-4, with D maybe TRBD1 (6 bases). Germline V gene data show CDR1 as MRHNA and CDR2 as SNTAGT. Trimming shortened V by 2 bases and J by 12 bases, and 16 bases separated the two germline ends. The CDR3 is 14 amino acids. In DNA, the CDR3 is TGTGCCAGCAGTGACCAGCCGGGCACAGGGCAACTGTTTTTT. Its protein is CASSDQPGTGQLFF.

V and J are TRBV2 and TRBJ2-7, with D hard to call. The CDR3 is 12 amino acids. V lost 2 bases to trimming and J lost 5 bases, with 7 bases between them. Germline assignment: CDR1 SNHLY and CDR2 FYNNEI. CDR3 coding DNA: TGTGCCAGCAGTGAATGGGGTGACGAGCAGTACTTC. This encodes CASSEWGDEQYF.

This clonotype was detected only a few times. The CDR3 region is CASSYDGTLNEQFF. In nucleotides, the CDR3 is TGTGCCAGCAGTTACGATGGGACACTCAATGAGCAGTTCTTC. The V gene is TRBV6-2 or TRBV6-3, the J gene TRBJ2-1, with D perhaps matching TRBD1 (6 bases). The CDR3 runs 14 residues. Trimming took 2 bases from V and 6 from J, leaving 11 bases between them. CDR1 is MNHEY, CDR2 SVGEGT, per germline.

The chain couples TRBV12-3 or TRBV12-4 to TRBJ1-5; D gene ambiguous. The CDR3 is 12 amino acids. The V and J ends lost 3 bases and 9 bases respectively, with 9 bases between them. CDR3: CASSFSNGPQHF. In nucleotides, the CDR3 is TGTGCCAGCAGTTTCAGCAATGGGCCCCAGCATTTT.

The chain combines TRBV5-6 with TRBJ2-1, with D unresolved. The germline V gene has CDR1 SGHDT and CDR2 YYEEEE. This CDR3 contains 16 residues. V was cut by 4 bases and J by 0 bases, with 14 bases left in between. CDR3 DNA sequence: TGTGCCAGCAGCCTCTCGACGGCGAGCTCCTACAATGAGCAGTTCTTC. Its translation is CASSLSTASSYNEQFF. Full variable domain (rest looked up from reference TRBV5-6 and TRBJ2-1): DAGVTQSPTHLIKTRGQQVTLRCSPKSGHDTVSWYQQALGQGPQFIFQYYEEEERQRGNFPDRFSGHQFPNYSSELNVNALLLGDSALYLCASSLSTASSYNEQFFGPGTRLTVL.

This clonotype was observed a few times. The chain combines TRBV9 with TRBJ2-1; D is possibly TRBD2 (6 bases). Germline values: CDR1 SGDLS, CDR2 YYNGEE. CDR3 length equals 14 residues. V lost 6 bases and J lost 7, with 17 bases in between. The CDR3 DNA sequence: TGTGCCAGCAACGGGGGAGGAGGTGCGAATGAGCAGTTCTTC. Its protein is CASNGGGGANEQFF.

With regard to this clonotype: One junction end disagrees with the germline gene, perhaps due to a read error. This rearrangement joins TRBV24-1 to TRBJ2-3; D tentatively fits TRBD1 or TRBD2 (5 bases each). This CDR3 is built from 16 residues. CDR1 and CDR2 from the germline V gene are KGHDR and SFDVKD. CDR3 region: CATSDLGGRSTETQYF. CDR3 in DNA: TGTGCCACCAGTGATTTGGGGGGACGGAGCACAGAAACGCAGTATTTT.

V and J are TRBV11-2 and TRBJ1-2; maybe TRBD1 (5 bases). This CDR3 is 16 amino acids long. Germline V gene data show CDR1 as SGHAT and CDR2 as FQNNGV. V was shortened by 2 bases and J by 7 bases, with 20 bases between the two germline ends. For the CDR3, the DNA is TGTGCCAGCAGCTTAACGTTCCAGGAGGGGCCGGGTGGCTACACCTTC. Its translation is CASSLTFQEGPGGYTF.

This clonotype was seen a few times. The chain is built from TRBV10-3 and TRBJ2-1; TRBD2 aligns across 9 bases. The length of the CDR3 is 18 residues. After removal of 0 bases from V and 5 bases from J, the junction contained 11 bases not matched to a gene. Germline CDR1 ENHRY, CDR2 SYGVKD. In DNA, the CDR3 is TGTGCCATCAGTGAGTCGGGCCTAGCGGGACCTGCCGACAATGAGCAGTTCTTC. Protein sequence: CAISESGLAGPADNEQFF.

This clonotype appeared a few times. The V call is TRBV7-8, the J call TRBJ1-1; D unclear. The germline gives CDR1 SGHVS, CDR2 FQNEAQ. The CDR3 extends over 16 amino acids. V shed 0 bases and J shed 2 bases, with 13 bases lying between them. CDR3 sequence reads: CASSLADGATNTEAFF. The CDR3 DNA sequence: TGTGCCAGCAGCTTAGCGGACGGTGCCACAAACACTGAAGCTTTCTTT.

A remark on this clonotype: At one boundary the junction diverges from the germline segment, which might be a read error. The chain has TRBV4-3 and TRBJ2-1, with TRBD2 identical over 11 bases. Germline loops: CDR1 LGHNA, CDR2 YSLEER. The CDR3 runs 19 residues. The CDR3, as DNA: TGCGCCATCAGCCAAGATTTTGTCCCTAGCGGGAGGACGTACAATGAGCAGTTCTTC. It encodes CAISQDFVPSGRTYNEQFF.

This clonotype was seen a few times. This chain joins TRBV27 and TRBJ1-2, with unresolved D. CDR1 and CDR2 (germline): MNHEY, SMNVEV (reference sequence). The CDR3 contains 15 residues. Trimming pared 2 bases from V and 6 bases from J, leaving 16 bases between. The CDR3 region has the DNA TGTGCCAGCAGTTTAAGAGGGTCCGGGTCCGATGGCTACACCTTC. Translation gives CASSLRGSGSDGYTF.

A word on this clonotype: The junction differs from germline at one of its ends, possibly a read error. The chain has TRBV7-7 and TRBJ2-2, with 10 nucleotides matching TRBD1. Germline lookup yields CDR1 SSHAT and CDR2 FNYEAQ (reference sequence). CDR3 length: 14 amino acids. CDR3 loop: CASSGQGGTGELFF. In DNA, the CDR3 is TGTGCTAGCAGCGGACAGGGGGGGACCGGGGAGCTGTTTTTT.

In this sample, this clonotype turned up once. The rearrangement uses TRBV2 and TRBJ2-7; 8 positions agree with TRBD2. Losses at the gene ends were 1 base for V and 3 bases for J; bases not matched to a gene: 8. CDR3 length equals 16 residues. CDR1 is SNHLY, CDR2 FYNNEI, per germline. The CDR3 nucleotides are TGTGCCAGCAGTGAAGGCCCGGGAGGGACTTACTACGAGCAGTACTTC. It is translated as CASSEGPGGTYYEQYF. The complete variable domain, with remaining parts taken from reference TRBV2 and TRBJ2-7, reads EPEVTQTPSHQVTQMGQEVILRCVPISNHLYFYWYRQILGQKVEFLVSFYNNEISEKSEIFDDQFSVERPDGSNFTLKIRSTKLEDSAMYFCASSEGPGGTYYEQYFGPGTRLTVT.